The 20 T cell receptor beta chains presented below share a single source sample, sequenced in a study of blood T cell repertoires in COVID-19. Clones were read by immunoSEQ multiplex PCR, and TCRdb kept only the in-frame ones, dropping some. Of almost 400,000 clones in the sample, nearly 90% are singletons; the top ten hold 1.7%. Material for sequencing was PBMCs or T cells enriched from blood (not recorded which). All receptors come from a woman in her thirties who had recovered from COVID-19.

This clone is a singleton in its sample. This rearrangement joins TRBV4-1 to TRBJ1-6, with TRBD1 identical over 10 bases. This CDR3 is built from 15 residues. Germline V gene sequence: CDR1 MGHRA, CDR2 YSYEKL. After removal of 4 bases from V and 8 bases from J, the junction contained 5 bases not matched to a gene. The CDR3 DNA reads TGCGCCAGCAGCCGCCGGACAGGGGGGGATTCACCCCTCCACTTT. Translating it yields CASSRRTGGDSPLHF.

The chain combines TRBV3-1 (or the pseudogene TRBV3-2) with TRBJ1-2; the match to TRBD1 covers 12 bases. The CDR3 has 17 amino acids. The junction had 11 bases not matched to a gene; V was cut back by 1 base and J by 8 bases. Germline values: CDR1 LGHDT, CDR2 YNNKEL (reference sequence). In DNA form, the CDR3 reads TGTGCCAGCAGCCAAGTCGCCCGGGACAGGGGGCGCGAAGGCTACACCTTC. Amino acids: CASSQVARDRGREGYTF.

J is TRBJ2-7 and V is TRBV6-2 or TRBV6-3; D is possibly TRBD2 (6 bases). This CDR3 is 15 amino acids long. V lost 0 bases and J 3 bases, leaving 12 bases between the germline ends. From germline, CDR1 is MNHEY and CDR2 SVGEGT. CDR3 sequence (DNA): TGTGCCAGCAGTTACTCGCGGACTATACTCTACGAGCAGTACTTC. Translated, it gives CASSYSRTILYEQYF.

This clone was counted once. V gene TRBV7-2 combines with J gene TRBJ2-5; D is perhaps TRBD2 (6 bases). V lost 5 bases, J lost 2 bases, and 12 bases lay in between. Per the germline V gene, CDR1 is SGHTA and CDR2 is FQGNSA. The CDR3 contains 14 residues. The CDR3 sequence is CASSVSGPQETQYF. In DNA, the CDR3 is TGTGCCAGCAGCGTTAGCGGCCCTCAAGAGACCCAGTACTTC.

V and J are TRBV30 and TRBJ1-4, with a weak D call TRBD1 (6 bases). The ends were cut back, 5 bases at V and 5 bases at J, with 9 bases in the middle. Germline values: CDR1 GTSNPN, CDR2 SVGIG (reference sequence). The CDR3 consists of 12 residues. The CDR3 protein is CAWSGDNEKLFF. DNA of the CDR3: TGTGCCTGGTCAGGGGACAATGAAAAACTGTTTTTT.

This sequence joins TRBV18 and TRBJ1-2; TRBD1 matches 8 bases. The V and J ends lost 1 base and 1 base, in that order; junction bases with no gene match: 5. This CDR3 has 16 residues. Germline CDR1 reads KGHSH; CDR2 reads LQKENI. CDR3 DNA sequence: TGTGCCAGCTCACCACTTCAGGGGGCGCATAACTATGGCTACACCTTC. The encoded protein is CASSPLQGAHNYGYTF.

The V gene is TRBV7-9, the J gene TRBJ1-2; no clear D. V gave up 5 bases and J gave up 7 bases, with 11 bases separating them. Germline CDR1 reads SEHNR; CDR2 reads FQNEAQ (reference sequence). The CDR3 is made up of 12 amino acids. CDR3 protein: CASSPIGLGYTF. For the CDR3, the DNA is TGTGCCAGCAGCCCCATCGGACTTGGCTACACCTTC.

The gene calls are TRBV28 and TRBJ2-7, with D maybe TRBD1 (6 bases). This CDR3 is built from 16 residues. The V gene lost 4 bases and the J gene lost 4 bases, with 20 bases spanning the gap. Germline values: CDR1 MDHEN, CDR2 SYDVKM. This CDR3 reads CASSSRVRRGGYEQYF. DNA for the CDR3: TGTGCCAGCAGTTCCAGAGTCCGGAGAGGGGGTTACGAGCAGTACTTC.

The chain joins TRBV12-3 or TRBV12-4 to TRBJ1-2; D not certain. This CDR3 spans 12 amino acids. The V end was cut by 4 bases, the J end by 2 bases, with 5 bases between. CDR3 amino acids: CASSSRNYGYTF. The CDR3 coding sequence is TGTGCCAGCAGTTCCCGGAACTATGGCTACACCTTC.

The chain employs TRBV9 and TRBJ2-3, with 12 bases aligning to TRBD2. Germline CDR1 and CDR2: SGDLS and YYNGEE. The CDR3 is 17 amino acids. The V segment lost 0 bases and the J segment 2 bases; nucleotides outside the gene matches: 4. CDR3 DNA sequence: TGTGCCAGCAGCGTAGATCCTAGCGGGGGGGTCACAGATACGCAGTATTTT. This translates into CASSVDPSGGVTDTQYF.

The chain's CDR3 is CASSLGFGGSGANVLTF. The CDR3 nucleotides read TGCGCCAGCAGCTTGGGGTTCGGGGGCTCTGGGGCCAACGTCCTGACTTTC. The chain employs TRBV5-1 and TRBJ2-6; D might be TRBD2 (6 bases). Germline CDR1 and CDR2: SGHRS and YFSETQ. Trimming removed 0 bases from V and 0 bases from J, with 10 bases in between. The CDR3 has 17 amino acids. Together with reference TRBV5-1 and TRBJ2-6, the CDR3 gives the full variable domain: KAGVTQTPRYLIKTRGQQVTLSCSPISGHRSVSWYQQTPGQGLQFLFEYFSETQRNKGNFPGRFSGRQFSNSRSEMNVSTLELGDSALYLCASSLGFGGSGANVLTFGAGSRLTVL.

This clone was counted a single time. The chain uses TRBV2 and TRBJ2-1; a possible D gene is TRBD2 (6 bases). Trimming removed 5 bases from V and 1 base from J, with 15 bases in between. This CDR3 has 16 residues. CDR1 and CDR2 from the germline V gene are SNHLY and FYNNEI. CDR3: CASSTGETDSYNEQFF. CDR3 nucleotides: TGTGCCAGCAGTACGGGGGAGACCGATTCCTACAATGAGCAGTTCTTC.

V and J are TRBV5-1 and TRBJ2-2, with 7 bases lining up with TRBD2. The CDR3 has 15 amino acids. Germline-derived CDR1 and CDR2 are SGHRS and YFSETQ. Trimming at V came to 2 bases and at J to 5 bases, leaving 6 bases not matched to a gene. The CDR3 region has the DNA TGCGCCAGCAGCTTAGTTACTAGCGCAACCGGGGAGCTGTTTTTT. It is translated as CASSLVTSATGELFF.

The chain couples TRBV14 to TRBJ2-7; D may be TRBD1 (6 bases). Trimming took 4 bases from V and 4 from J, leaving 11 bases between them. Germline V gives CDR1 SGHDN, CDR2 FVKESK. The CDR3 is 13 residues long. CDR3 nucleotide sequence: TGTGCCAGCAGCCCGACCGACAGGTACGAGCAGTACTTC. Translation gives CASSPTDRYEQYF.

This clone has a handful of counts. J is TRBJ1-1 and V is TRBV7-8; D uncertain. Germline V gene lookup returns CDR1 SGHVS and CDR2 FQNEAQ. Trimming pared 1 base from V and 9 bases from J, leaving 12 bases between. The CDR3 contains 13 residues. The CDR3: CASSLGFRIQAFF. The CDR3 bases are TGTGCCAGCAGCTTAGGTTTCAGGATTCAAGCTTTCTTT.

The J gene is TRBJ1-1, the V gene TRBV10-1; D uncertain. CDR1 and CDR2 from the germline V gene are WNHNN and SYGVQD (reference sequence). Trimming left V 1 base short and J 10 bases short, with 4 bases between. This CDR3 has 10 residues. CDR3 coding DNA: TGCGCCAGCAGTGAGTATAGAGCTTTCTTT. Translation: CASSEYRAFF.

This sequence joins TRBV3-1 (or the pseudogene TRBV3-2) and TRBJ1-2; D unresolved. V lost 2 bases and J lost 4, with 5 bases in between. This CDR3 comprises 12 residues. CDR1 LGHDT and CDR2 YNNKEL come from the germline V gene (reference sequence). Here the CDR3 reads CASSQLGYGYTF. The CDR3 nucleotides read TGTGCCAGCAGCCAACTCGGCTATGGCTACACCTTC.

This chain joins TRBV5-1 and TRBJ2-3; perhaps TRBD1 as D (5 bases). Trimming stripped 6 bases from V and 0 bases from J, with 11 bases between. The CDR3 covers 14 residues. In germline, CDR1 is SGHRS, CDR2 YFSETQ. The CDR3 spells CASTDTASTDTQYF. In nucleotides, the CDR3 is TGCGCCAGCACGGACACGGCTAGCACAGATACGCAGTATTTT. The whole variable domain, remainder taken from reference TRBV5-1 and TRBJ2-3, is KAGVTQTPRYLIKTRGQQVTLSCSPISGHRSVSWYQQTPGQGLQFLFEYFSETQRNKGNFPGRFSGRQFSNSRSEMNVSTLELGDSALYLCASTDTASTDTQYFGPGTRLTVL.

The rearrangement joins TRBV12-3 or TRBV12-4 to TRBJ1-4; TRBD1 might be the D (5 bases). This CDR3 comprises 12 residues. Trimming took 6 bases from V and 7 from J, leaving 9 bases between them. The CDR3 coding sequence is TGTGCCAGCAGCCAGGGCTTTGAAAAACTGTTTTTT. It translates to CASSQGFEKLFF.

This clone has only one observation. The CDR3: CASSPPGTGNQPQHF. The CDR3 bases are TGTGCCAGCAGCCCTCCGGGGACAGGCAATCAGCCCCAGCATTTT. The J gene is TRBJ1-5, the V gene TRBV4-2, with 7 bases lining up with TRBD1. Germline CDR1 is LGHNA and CDR2 is YNFKEQ. Unmatched junction bases numbered 5, after V lost 4 bases and J lost 2 bases. This CDR3 is built from 15 residues.